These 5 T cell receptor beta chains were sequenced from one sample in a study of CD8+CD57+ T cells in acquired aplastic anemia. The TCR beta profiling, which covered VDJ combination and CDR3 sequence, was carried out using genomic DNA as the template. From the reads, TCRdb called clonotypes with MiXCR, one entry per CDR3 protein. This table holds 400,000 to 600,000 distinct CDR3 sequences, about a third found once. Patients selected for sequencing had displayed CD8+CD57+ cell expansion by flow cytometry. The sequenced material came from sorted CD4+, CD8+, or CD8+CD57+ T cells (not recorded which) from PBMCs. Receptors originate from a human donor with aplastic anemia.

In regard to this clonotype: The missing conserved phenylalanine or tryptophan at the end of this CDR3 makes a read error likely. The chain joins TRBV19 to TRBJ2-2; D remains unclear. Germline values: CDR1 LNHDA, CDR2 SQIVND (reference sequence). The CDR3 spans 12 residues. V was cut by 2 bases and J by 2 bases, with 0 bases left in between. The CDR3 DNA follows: TGTGCCAGTAGTATAAACACCGGGGAGCTGTTTTCT. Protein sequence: CASSINTGELFS.

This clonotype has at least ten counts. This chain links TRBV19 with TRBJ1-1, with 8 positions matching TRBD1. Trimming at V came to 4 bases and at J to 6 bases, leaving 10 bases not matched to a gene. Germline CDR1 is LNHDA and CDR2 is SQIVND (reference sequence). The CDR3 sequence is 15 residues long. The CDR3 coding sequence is TGTGCCAGTAGTAGTGACAGGGGCGGGAGCGCTGAAGCTTTCTTT. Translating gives CASSSDRGGSAEAFF.

In nucleotides, the CDR3 is TGTGCCAGCAGTCAAACCGGACAGGACAACTATGGCTACACCTTC. As protein: CASSQTGQDNYGYTF. The V and J genes are TRBV6-1 and TRBJ1-2; TRBD1 matches at 7 bases. V gave up 5 bases and J gave up 2 bases; unmatched junction bases: 8. Germline CDR1 is MNHNS and CDR2 is SASEGT. The CDR3 is 15 amino acids.

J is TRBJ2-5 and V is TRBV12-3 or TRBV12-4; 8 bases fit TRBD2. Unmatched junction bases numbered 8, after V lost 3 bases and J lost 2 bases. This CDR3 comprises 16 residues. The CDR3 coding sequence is TGTGCCAGCAGTTTCCGTCTTGCGGGGGGACAAGAGACCCAGTACTTC. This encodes CASSFRLAGGQETQYF.

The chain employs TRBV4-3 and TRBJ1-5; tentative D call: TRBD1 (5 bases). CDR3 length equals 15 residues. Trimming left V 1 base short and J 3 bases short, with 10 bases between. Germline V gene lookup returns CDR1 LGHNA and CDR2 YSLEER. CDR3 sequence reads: CASSQVGATNQPQHF. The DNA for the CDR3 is TGCGCCAGCAGCCAAGTCGGGGCCACCAATCAGCCCCAGCATTTT.